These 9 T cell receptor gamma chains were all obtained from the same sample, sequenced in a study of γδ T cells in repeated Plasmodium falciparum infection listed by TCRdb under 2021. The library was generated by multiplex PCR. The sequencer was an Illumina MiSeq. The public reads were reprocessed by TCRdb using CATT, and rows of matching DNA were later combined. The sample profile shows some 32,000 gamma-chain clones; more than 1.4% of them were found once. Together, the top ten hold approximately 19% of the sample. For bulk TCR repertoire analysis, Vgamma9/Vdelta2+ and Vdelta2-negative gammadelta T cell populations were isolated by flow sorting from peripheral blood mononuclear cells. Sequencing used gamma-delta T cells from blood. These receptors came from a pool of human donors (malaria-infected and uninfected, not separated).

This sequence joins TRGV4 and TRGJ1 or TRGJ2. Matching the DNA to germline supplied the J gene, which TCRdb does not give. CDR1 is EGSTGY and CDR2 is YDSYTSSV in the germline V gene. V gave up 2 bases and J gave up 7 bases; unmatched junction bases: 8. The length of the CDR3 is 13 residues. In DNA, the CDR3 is TGTGCCACCTGGGATGTCGCTTGGTATAAGAAACTCTTT. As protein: CATWDVAWYKKLF.

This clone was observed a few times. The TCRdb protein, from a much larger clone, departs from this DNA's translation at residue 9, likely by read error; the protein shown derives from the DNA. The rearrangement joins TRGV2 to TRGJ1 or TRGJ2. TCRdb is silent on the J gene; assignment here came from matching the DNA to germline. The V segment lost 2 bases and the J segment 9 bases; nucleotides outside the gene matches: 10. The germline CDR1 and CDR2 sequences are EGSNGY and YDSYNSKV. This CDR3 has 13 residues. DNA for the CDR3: TGTGCCACCTGGGACGCCCGGGGTTGTAAGAAACTCTTT. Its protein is CATWDARGCKKLF.

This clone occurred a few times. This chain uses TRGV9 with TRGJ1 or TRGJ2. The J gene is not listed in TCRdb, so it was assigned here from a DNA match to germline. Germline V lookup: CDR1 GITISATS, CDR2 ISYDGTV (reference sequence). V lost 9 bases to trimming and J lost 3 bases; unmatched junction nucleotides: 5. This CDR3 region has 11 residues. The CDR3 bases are TGTGCCTTGGGAGTTTATTATAAGAAACTCTTT. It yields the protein CALGVYYKKLF.

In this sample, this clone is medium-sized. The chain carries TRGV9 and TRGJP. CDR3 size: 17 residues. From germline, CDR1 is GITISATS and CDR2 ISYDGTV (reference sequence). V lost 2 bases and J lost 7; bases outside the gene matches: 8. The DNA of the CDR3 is TGTGCCTTGTGGGAGGGGGAGTTGGAGTTGGGCAAAAAAATCAAGGTATTT. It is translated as CALWEGELELGKKIKVF.

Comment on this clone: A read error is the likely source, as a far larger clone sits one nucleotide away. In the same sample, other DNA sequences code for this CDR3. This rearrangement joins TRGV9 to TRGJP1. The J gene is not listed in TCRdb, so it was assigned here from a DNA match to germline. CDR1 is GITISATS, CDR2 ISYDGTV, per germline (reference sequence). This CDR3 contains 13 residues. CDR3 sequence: CALWEASDWFKIF. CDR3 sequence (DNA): TGCGCCTTGTGGGAGGCCTCCGATTGGTTCAAGATATTT.

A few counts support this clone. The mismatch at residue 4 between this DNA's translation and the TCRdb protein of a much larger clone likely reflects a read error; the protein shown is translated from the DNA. Written as DNA, the CDR3 is TGTGCCACCCGGGTACTATATTATTATAAGAAACTCTTT. It codes for CATRVLYYYKKLF. The chain is built from TRGV4 and TRGJ1 or TRGJ2. TCRdb is silent on the J gene; assignment here came from matching the DNA to germline. Germline loops: CDR1 EGSTGY, CDR2 YDSYTSSV. There are 13 residues in the CDR3. The trim removed 9 bases at V and 2 bases at J, leaving 10 bases unmatched.

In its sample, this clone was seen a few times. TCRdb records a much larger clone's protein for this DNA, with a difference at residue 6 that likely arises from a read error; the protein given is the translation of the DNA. DNA of the CDR3: TGTGCCTTGTGGGACTCCGCAGCAGAGTTGGGCAAAAAAATCAAGGTATTT. Translating it yields CALWDSAAELGKKIKVF. The chain carries TRGV9 and TRGJP. TCRdb carries no J gene annotation; the J gene was assigned here by matching the DNA with germline. The J segment lost 6 bases and the V segment lost 4 bases, leaving 9 bases of the junction unmatched. This CDR3 comprises 17 residues. CDR1 and CDR2 (germline): GITISATS, ISYDGTV (reference sequence).

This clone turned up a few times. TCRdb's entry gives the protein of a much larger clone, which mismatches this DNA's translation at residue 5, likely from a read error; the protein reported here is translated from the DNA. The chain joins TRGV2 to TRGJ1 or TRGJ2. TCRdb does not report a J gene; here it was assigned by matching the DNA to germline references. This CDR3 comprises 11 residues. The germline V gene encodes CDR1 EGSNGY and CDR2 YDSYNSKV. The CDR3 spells CATWVGRRKLF. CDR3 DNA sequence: TGTGCCACCTGGGTCGGGCGCAGGAAACTCTTT.

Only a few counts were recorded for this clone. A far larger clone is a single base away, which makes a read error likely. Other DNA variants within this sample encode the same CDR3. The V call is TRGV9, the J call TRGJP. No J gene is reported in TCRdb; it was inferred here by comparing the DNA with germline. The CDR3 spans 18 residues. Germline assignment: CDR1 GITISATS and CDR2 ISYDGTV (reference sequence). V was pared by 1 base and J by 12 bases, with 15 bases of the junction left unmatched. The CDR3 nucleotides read TGTGCCTTGTGGGAGGTATCGGCAGACGTTGCGGGCAAAAAAATCAAGGTATTT. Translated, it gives CALWEVSADVAGKKIKVF.